This T cell receptor (beta chain) appears in the sequencing data of a study of shared clonotypes between healthy human individuals. Overall study: The study enrolled a couple of women and a few men aged 18 to 49. Study outcomes and limitations: Since donors were few, the genetic and exposure-history diversity represented was limited.

With respect to this clone: Antigen: not known.

The V end was cut by 0 bases, the J end by 0 bases, with 10 bases between. CDR1 and CDR2 from the germline V gene are SGDLS and YYNGEE. This CDR3 has 15 amino acids. This was a deep-level run. In the source study's methods: ImmunoSEQ only sent back junction sequences with no quality scores, so filtering was done differently. Only in-frame clones appear in the TCRdb table, and some are missing; sequencing was by immunoSEQ multiplex PCR. V and J calls and clone size follow that table, whereas D and trimming were derived from the DNA. In the table there are 550,000 to 600,000 clones, roughly 79% of which are singletons.

The sample was PBMCs. This sequence joins TRBV9 and TRBJ2-7; D not resolved. This TCR derives from a woman aged 40 to 50 in good health. Some clones in this sample may be carry-over from other donors' samples. CDR3 loop: CASSVGVQSSYEQYF. The CDR3 DNA reads as TGTGCCAGCAGCGTAGGAGTACAGAGCTCCTACGAGCAGTACTTC.